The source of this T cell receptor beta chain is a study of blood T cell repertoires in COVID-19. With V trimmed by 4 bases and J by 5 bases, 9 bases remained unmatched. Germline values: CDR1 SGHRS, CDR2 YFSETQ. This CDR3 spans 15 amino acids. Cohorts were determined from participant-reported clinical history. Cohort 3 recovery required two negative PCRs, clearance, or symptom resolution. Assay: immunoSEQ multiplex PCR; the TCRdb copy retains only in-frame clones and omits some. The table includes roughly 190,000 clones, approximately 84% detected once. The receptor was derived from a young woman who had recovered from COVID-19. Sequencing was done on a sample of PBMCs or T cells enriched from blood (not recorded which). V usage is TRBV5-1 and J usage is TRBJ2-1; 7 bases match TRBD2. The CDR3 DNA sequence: TGCGCCAGCAGCGACGCGGGACTAACCAACAATGAGCAGTTCTTC. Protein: CASSDAGLTNNEQFF.